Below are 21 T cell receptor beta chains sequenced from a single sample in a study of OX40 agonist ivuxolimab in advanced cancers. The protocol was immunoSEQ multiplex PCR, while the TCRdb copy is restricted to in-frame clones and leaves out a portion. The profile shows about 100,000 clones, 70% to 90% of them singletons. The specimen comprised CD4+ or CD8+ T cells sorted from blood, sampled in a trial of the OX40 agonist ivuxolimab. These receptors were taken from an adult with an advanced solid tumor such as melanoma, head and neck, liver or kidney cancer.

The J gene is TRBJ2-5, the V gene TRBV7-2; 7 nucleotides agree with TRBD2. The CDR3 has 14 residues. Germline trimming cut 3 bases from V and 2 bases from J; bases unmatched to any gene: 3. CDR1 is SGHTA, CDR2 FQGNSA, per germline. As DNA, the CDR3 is TGTGCCAGCAGCTTCTCGGGGGGACAAGAGACCCAGTACTTC. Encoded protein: CASSFSGGQETQYF.

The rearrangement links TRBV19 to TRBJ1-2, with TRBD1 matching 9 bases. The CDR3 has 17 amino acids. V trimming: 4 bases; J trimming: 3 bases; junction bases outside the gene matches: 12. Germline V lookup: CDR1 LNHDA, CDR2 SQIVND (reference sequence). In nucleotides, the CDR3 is TGTGCCAGTAGTACCCAAATTACAGGGGGCGCAGACTATGGCTACACCTTC. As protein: CASSTQITGGADYGYTF. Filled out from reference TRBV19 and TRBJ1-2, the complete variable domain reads DGGITQSPKYLFRKEGQNVTLSCEQNLNHDAMYWYRQDPGQGLRLIYYSQIVNDFQKGDIAEGYSVSREKKESFPLTVTSAQKNPTAFYLCASSTQITGGADYGYTFGSGTRLTVV.

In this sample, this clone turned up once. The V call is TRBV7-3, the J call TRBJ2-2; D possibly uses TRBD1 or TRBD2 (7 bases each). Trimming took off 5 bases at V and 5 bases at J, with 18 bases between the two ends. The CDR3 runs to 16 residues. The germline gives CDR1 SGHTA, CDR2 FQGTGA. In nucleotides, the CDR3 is TGTGCCAGCAGCGGGAGGGGGCCCATAGGGACCGGGGAGCTGTTTTTT. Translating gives CASSGRGPIGTGELFF.

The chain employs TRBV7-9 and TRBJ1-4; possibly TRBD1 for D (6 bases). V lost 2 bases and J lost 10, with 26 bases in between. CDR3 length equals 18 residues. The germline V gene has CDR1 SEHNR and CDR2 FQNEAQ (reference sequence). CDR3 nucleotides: TGTGCCAGCAGCTTAAAGGAAAGACCGGGACAATCAGGTCCAAAACTGTTTTTT. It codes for CASSLKERPGQSGPKLFF.

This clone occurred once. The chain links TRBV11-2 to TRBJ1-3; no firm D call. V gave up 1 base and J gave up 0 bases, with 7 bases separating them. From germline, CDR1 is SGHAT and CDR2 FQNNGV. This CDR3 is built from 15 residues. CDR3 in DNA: TGTGCCAGCAGCTTAGGGGTAGTCTCTGGAAACACCATATATTTT. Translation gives CASSLGVVSGNTIYF. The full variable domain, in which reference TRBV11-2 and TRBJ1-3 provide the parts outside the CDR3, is EAGVAQSPRYKIIEKRQSVAFWCNPISGHATLYWYQQILGQGPKLLIQFQNNGVVDDSQLPKDRFSAERLKGVDSTLKIQPAKLEDSAVYLCASSLGVVSGNTIYFGEGSWLTVV.

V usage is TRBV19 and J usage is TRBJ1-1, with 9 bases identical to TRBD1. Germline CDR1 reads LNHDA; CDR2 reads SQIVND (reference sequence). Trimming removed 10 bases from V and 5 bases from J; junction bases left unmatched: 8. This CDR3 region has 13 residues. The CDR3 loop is CATVGQGGTEAFF. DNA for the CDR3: TGTGCCACAGTGGGACAGGGCGGTACTGAAGCTTTCTTT.

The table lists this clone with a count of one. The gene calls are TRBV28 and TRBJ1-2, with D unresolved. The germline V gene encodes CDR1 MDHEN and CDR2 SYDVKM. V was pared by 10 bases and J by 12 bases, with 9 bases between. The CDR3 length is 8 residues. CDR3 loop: CATARDTF. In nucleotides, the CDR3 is TGTGCCACGGCGAGGGACACCTTC.

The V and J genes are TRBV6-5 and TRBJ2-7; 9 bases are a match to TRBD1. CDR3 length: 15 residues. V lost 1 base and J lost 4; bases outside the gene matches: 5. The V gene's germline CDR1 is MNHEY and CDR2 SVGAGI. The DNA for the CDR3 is TGTGCCAGCAGTTACTTGGGACAGGGTCAATACGAGCAGTACTTC. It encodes CASSYLGQGQYEQYF.

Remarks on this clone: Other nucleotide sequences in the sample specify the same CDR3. The CDR3 loop is CASSLAVQETQYF. CDR3 sequence (DNA): TGTGCCAGCAGCTTGGCAGTACAAGAGACCCAGTACTTC. V gene TRBV7-2 combines with J gene TRBJ2-5; no clear D. Germline assignment: CDR1 SGHTA and CDR2 FQGNSA. V gave up 3 bases and J gave up 2 bases, with 7 bases separating them. This CDR3 has 13 amino acids.

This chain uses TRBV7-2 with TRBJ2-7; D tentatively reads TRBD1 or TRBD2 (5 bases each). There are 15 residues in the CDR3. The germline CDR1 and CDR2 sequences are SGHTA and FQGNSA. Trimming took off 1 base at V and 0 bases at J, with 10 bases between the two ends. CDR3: CASSLVLGDSYEQYF. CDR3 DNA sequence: TGTGCCAGCAGCTTAGTATTGGGGGACTCCTACGAGCAGTACTTC.

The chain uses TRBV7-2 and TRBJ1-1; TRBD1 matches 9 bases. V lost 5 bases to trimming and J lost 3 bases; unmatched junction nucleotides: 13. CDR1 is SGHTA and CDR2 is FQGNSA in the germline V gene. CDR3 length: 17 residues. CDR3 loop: CASSSRTGTGSDTEAFF. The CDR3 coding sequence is TGTGCCAGCAGCAGCCGAACCGGGACAGGGTCAGACACTGAAGCTTTCTTT. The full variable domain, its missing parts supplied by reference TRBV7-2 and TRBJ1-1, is GAGVSQSPSNKVTEKGKDVELRCDPISGHTALYWYRQSLGQGLEFLIYFQGNSAPDKSGLPSDRFSAERTGGSVSTLTIQRTQQEDSAVYLCASSSRTGTGSDTEAFFGQGTRLTVV.

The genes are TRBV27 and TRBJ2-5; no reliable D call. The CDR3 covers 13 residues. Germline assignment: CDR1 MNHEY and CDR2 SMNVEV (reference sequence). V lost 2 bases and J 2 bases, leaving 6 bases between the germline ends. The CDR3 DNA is TGTGCCAGCAGTTTAATCCCACAAGAGACCCAGTACTTC. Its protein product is CASSLIPQETQYF.

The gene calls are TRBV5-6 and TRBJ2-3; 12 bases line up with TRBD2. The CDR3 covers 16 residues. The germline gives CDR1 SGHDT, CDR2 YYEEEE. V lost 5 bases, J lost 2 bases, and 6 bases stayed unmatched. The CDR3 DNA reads TGTGCCAGCAGGCCCTGGACTAGCGGGGACACAGATACGCAGTATTTT. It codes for CASRPWTSGDTDTQYF.

DNA of the CDR3: TGTGCCAGCATGGGGGGGGAGACCCAGTACTTC. Its translation is CASMGGETQYF. The chain is built from TRBV28 and TRBJ2-5; TRBD2 matches 7 bases. Germline values: CDR1 MDHEN, CDR2 SYDVKM. J lost 5 bases, V lost 7 bases, and 1 base had no gene match. The CDR3 consists of 11 residues.

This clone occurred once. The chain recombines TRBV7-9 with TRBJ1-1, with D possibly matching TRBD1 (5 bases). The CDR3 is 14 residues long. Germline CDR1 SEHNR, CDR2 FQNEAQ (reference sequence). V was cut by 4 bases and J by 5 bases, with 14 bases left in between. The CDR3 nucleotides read TGTGCCAGCAGCTCGACCTCAGGGTGGACTGAAGCTTTCTTT. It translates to CASSSTSGWTEAFF.

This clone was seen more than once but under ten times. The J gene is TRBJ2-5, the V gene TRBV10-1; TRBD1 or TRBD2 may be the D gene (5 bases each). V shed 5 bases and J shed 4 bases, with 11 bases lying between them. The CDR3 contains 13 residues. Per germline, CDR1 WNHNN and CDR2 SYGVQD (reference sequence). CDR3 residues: CASSFSGTETQYF. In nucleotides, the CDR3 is TGCGCCAGCAGTTTCTCAGGGACAGAGACCCAGTACTTC.

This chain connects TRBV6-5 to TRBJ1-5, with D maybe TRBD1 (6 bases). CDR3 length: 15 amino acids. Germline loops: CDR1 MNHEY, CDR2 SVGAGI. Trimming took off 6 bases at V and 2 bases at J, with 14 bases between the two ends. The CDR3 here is CASSRAPGGNQPQHF. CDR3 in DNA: TGTGCCAGCAGCCGGGCCCCAGGGGGCAATCAGCCCCAGCATTTT.

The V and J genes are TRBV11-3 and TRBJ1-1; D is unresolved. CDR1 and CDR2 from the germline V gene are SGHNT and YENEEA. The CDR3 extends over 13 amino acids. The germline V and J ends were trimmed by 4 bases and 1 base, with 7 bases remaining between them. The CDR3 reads CASSSQENTEAFF. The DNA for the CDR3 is TGTGCCAGCAGCTCCCAGGAGAACACTGAAGCTTTCTTT.

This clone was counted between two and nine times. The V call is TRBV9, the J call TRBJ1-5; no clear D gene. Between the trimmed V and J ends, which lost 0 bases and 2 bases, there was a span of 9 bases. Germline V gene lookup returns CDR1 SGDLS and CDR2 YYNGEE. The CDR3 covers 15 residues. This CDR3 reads CASSVGVVGNQPQHF. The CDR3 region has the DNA TGTGCCAGCAGCGTAGGGGTGGTTGGCAATCAGCCCCAGCATTTT.

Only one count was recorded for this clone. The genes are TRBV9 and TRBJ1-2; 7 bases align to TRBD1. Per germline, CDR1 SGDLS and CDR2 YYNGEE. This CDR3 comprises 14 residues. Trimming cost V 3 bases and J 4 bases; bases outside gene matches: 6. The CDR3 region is CASSGPTGLYGYTF. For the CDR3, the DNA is TGTGCCAGCAGCGGGCCGACAGGGCTCTATGGCTACACCTTC. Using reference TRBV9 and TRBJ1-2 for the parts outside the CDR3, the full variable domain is DSGVTQTPKHLITATGQRVTLRCSPRSGDLSVYWYQQSLDQGLQFLIQYYNGEERAKGNILERFSAQQFPDLHSELNLSSLELGDSALYFCASSGPTGLYGYTFGSGTRLTVV.

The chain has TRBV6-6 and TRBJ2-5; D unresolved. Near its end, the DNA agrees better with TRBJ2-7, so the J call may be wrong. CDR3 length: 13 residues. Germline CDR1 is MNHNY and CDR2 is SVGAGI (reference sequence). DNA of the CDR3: TGTGCCAGCAGTAGAAGGGACTCCTACGAGCAGTACTTC. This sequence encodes CASSRRDSYEQYF.